Listed below are T cell receptor beta chains from one sample, sequenced in a study of persistence of HIV-infected CD4 T cells. No antigen has been assigned to these receptors. The assay was immunoSEQ multiplex PCR, and TCRdb's table has in-frame clones only and misses some. The sample comprises about 13,000 clones, less than 75% of which are singletons, and about 15% rests with the top ten. The sequences come from CD4+ T cells sorted from PBMCs after approximately 20-hour stimulation, collected from a patient who received antiretroviral therapy. These receptors came from an adult man with HIV who was CMV-seropositive. The CDR3 runs from the conserved cysteine through the conserved F or W. D genes are given only for firm matches. Not all rows give a size; the values are once, few, many and, for expanded clones, a class.

>medium-sized|15|-|TRBV19
CASTSLGGAGQPQHF
>-|15|-|TRBV3-1/TRBV3-2
CASSQGVERSYEQYF
>-|14|-|TRBV2
CASSDPPYAYEQYF
>-|15|-|TRBV6-5
CASSYSGVWTDTQYF
>-|17|-|TRBV15
CATSRGDAYYSNQPQHF
>once|15|TRBD1|TRBV29-1
CSVYRDRGTNTEAFF
>once|13|-|TRBV7-3
CASSQQENTEAFF
>-|17|-|TRBV9
CASSPLGTSSYNSPLHF
>once|17|-|TRBV7-9
CASSLLTYEKHGNTIYF
>-|16|-|TRBV24-1
CATSDALGPGQQEQYF
>-|14|-|TRBV19
CASSQGTDSYEQYF
>-|14|-|TRBV7-6
CASSPGTIGNTIYF
>-|15|-|TRBV11-3
CASSLYGQATYEQYF
>-|13|TRBD1|TRBV12-3/TRBV12-4
CASRQGAIYEQYF
>few|15|TRBD2|TRBV13
CASTWRLAGSYEQYF
>-|13|-|TRBV27
CASSLLGKTEAFF
>-|15|TRBD1|TRBV2
CASNKVKTGNYEQYF
>-|13|-|TRBV7-3
CASSSQGDSTIYF
>-|13|-|TRBV2
CASRRQPNEKLFF
>-|16|TRBD1|TRBV7-3
CASSLRPTGMNTEAFF
>-|14|-|TRBV2
CASSERGQAYEQYF
>-|16|-|TRBV28
CASSGADYSYNSPLHF
>few|14|-|TRBV5-1
CASSLNLENSPLHF
>-|15|TRBD1|TRBV5-1
CASSPGTDSGNTIYF
>-|15|-|TRBV5-1
CASSLGSGAGEKLFF
>-|14|TRBD1|TRBV5-1
CASSPGQEPYGYTF